This T cell receptor beta chain was recorded in a study of T cell repertoires in cytomegalovirus infection. The CDR3 sequence is 17 residues long. Germline values: CDR1 SGHKS, CDR2 YYEKEE (reference sequence). V was clipped by 0 bases and J by 4 bases, with 16 bases between them. TCRdb re-derived calls from the reads in MiXCR, one entry per CDR3 protein. Here the sample spans 200,000 to 250,000 distinct CDR3 sequences, 10% to 15% being singletons. The sample taken for sequencing was PBMCs. V and J are TRBV5-5 and TRBJ2-2; D possibly corresponds to TRBD1 (5 bases). This sequence originates from a human donor in good health (CMV status not recorded). Some clones in this sample may be carry-over from other donors' samples. The CDR3 nucleotides are TGTGCCAGCAGCTTGGGGACACTCGTAAGCACCACCGGGGAGCTGTTTTTT. Its translation is CASSLGTLVSTTGELFF.